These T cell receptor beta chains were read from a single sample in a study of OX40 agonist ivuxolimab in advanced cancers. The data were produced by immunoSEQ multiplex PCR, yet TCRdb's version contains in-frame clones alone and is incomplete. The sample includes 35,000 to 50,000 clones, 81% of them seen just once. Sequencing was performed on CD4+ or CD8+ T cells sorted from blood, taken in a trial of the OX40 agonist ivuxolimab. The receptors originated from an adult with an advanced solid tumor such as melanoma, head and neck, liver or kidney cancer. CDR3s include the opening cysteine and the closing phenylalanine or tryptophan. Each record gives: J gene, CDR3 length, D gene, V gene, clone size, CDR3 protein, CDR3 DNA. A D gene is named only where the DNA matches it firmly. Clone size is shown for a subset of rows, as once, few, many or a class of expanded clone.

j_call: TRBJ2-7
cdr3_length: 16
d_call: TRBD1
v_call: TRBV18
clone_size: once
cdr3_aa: CASSLRQGATTSEQYF
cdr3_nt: TGTGCCAGCTCCCTTAGACAGGGGGCAACGACGAGCGAGCAGTACTTC

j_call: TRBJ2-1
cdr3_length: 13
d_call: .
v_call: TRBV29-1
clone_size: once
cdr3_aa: CSVEPGGVNEQFF
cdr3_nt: TGCAGCGTTGAGCCTGGGGGAGTCAATGAGCAGTTCTTC

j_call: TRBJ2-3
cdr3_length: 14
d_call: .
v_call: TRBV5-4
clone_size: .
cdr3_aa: CASSLRQPQDTQYF
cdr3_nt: TGTGCCAGCAGCTTGCGACAGCCACAAGATACGCAGTATTTT

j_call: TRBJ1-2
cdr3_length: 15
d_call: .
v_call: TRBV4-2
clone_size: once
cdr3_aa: CASSLDRQSNYGYTF
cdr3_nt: TGTGCCAGCAGCCTAGACAGGCAGTCTAACTATGGCTACACCTTC

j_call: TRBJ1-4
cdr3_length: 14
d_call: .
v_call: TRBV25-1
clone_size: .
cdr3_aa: CASQWGATNEKLFF
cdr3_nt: TGTGCCAGCCAGTGGGGTGCAACTAATGAAAAACTGTTTTTT

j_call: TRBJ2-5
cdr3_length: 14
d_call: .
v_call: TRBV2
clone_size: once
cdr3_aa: CASSGASLLETQYF
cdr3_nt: TGTGCCAGCAGTGGGGCTAGCTTGTTGGAGACCCAGTACTTC

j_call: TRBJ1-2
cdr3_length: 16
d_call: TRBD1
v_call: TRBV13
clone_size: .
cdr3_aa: CASSLEWGQGIGGYTF
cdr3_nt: TGTGCCAGCAGCTTAGAATGGGGACAGGGCATTGGTGGCTACACCTTC

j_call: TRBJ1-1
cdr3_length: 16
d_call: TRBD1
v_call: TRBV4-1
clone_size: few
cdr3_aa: CASSQRAGGVGTEAFF
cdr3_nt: TGCGCCAGCAGCCAAAGGGCAGGGGGCGTGGGGACTGAAGCTTTCTTT

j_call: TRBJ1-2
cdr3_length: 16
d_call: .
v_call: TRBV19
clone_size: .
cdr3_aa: CASSTRGLMGSFGYTF
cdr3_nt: TGTGCCAGTAGTACCCGGGGGCTCATGGGATCCTTTGGCTACACCTTC

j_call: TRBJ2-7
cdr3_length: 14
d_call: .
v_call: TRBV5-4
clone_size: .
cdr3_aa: CASSLEGTSYEQYF
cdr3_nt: TGTGCCAGCAGCTTGGAGGGTACGTCCTACGAGCAGTACTTC

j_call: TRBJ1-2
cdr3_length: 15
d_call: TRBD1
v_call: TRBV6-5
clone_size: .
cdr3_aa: CASRPPTGGAGGYTF
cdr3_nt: TGTGCCAGCAGACCACCTACAGGGGGCGCGGGTGGCTACACCTTC

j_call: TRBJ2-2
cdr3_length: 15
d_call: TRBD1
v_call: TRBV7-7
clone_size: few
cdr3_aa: CASSLGQGITGELFF
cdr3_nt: TGTGCTAGCAGCTTGGGACAGGGTATCACCGGGGAGCTGTTTTTT

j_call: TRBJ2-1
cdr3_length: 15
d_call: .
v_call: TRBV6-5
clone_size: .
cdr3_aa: CASSPSHGAGNEQFF
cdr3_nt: TGTGCCAGCAGCCCCTCTCACGGCGCAGGGAATGAGCAGTTCTTC

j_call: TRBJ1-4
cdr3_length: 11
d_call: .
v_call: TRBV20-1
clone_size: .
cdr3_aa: CSARKNEKLFF
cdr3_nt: TGCAGTGCAAGAAAAAATGAAAAACTGTTTTTT